The rows below give T cell receptor beta chains drawn from one sample of a study of blood T cell repertoires in COVID-19. Profiled with immunoSEQ multiplex PCR; TCRdb holds only in-frame clones, not every one. Of under 300,000 clones in the sample, around 88% were seen once. The sample comprised PBMCs or T cells enriched from blood (not recorded which). Receptor source: a man in his forties or fifties who had recovered from COVID-19. Each CDR3 is given with its conserved first and last residue. D genes are given only for firm matches. Not every row has a clone size; where given, it reads once, few, many or a size class.

v_call	j_call	clone_size	d_call	cdr3_aa	cdr3_nt
TRBV5-5	TRBJ2-2	NA	TRBD2	CASSPRNPGLASAGELFF	TGTGCCAGCAGCCCGAGGAACCCGGGACTAGCGAGCGCCGGGGAGCTGTTTTTT
TRBV30	TRBJ2-6	NA	NA	CAWLTFGANVLTF	TGTGCCTGGCTAACCTTCGGGGCCAACGTCCTGACTTTC
TRBV11-3	TRBJ1-6	NA	NA	CARGDTAPPSSYNSPLHF	TGTGCCAGAGGGGACACCGCTCCCCCCAGCTCCTATAATTCACCCCTCCACTTT
TRBV6-5	TRBJ1-2	NA	TRBD1	CASTPDRGLNYGYTF	TGTGCCAGCACCCCTGACAGGGGACTAAACTATGGCTACACCTTC
TRBV5-1	TRBJ1-6	once	NA	CASSYIPGNSPLHF	TGCGCCAGCAGCTACATTCCGGGTAATTCACCCCTCCACTTT
TRBV5-1	TRBJ1-2	NA	TRBD1	CASSGRDRTNYGYTF	TGTGCCAGCAGCGGCCGGGACAGGACTAACTATGGCTACACCTTC
TRBV27	TRBJ2-7	once	TRBD1	CASSQGAFYEQYF	TGTGCCAGCAGCCAGGGGGCTTTCTACGAGCAGTACTTC
TRBV11-3	TRBJ2-5	NA	NA	CASSLDLETQYF	TGTGCCAGCAGCTTAGATCTGGAGACCCAGTACTTC
TRBV19	TRBJ2-1	NA	TRBD2	CASSRTGTSSNEQFF	TGTGCCAGTAGTAGAACCGGGACTAGTAGTAATGAGCAGTTCTTC
TRBV12-5	TRBJ2-7	NA	TRBD1	CASGLSPTRGLTYEQYF	TGTGCTAGTGGTTTGTCGCCAACGAGGGGGCTCACCTACGAGCAGTACTTC
TRBV6-5	TRBJ1-6	NA	TRBD1	CASFLWTGRSPLHF	TGTGCCAGCTTCTTATGGACAGGCCGATCACCCCTCCACTTT
TRBV29-1	TRBJ2-5	NA	NA	CSVVWGGEETQYF	TGCAGCGTTGTTTGGGGCGGTGAGGAGACCCAGTACTTC
TRBV19	TRBJ1-1	NA	TRBD1	CASQLRTGGSGITEAFF	TGTGCCAGCCAACTCCGGACAGGGGGCAGTGGGATCACTGAAGCTTTCTTT
TRBV4-1	TRBJ1-6	NA	TRBD1	CASSQGQGVVNSPLHF	TGCGCCAGCAGCCAAGGACAGGGTGTCGTTAATTCACCCCTCCACTTT
TRBV18	TRBJ1-1	NA	TRBD1	CASSPAGTGNEAFF	TGTGCCAGCTCACCAGCCGGGACAGGGAATGAAGCTTTCTTT
TRBV4-1	TRBJ2-3	NA	NA	CASSRVGSGTDTQYF	TGCGCCAGCAGCCGCGTTGGTAGCGGCACAGATACGCAGTATTTT
TRBV5-1	TRBJ1-3	NA	NA	CASSLGEAGVGNTIYF	TGCGCCAGCAGCTTGGGGGAGGCGGGAGTCGGAAACACCATATATTTT
TRBV15	TRBJ2-7	NA	TRBD2	CATSGRTSGSYEQYF	TGTGCCACCAGCGGGCGGACTAGCGGGAGCTACGAGCAGTACTTC
TRBV4-1	TRBJ2-7	NA	NA	CASSQPWGTLYEQYF	TGCGCCAGCAGCCAACCCTGGGGGACTCTCTACGAGCAGTACTTC
TRBV19	TRBJ1-4	NA	TRBD1	CASSTDRGKDATNEKLFF	TGTGCCAGTAGTACAGACAGGGGAAAGGATGCAACTAATGAAAAACTGTTTTTT
TRBV7-9	TRBJ2-2	NA	TRBD2	CASSLGRGGPANTGELFF	TGTGCCAGCAGCTTAGGCCGGGGGGGGCCTGCGAACACCGGGGAGCTGTTTTTT
TRBV28	TRBJ2-3	NA	TRBD1	CASSLLYGTGGAGADTQYF	TGTGCCAGCAGTTTGCTTTACGGGACAGGGGGCGCGGGGGCAGATACGCAGTATTTT
TRBV6-5	TRBJ2-2	NA	NA	CASSYSMGQNTGELFF	TGTGCCAGCAGTTACTCGATGGGCCAAAACACCGGGGAGCTGTTTTTT
TRBV9	TRBJ1-2	few	TRBD1	CASSAGQGWVANYGYTF	TGTGCCAGCAGCGCCGGACAGGGATGGGTAGCTAACTATGGCTACACCTTC
TRBV4-3	TRBJ1-4	NA	NA	CASSQDPTRTANEKLFF	TGCGCCAGCAGCCAAGATCCAACACGGACAGCTAATGAAAAACTGTTTTTT
TRBV7-9	TRBJ2-2	NA	TRBD2	CASSYTSSGRLDGELFF	TGTGCCAGCAGTTATACTTCTAGCGGGAGATTAGACGGGGAGCTGTTTTTT
TRBV11-3	TRBJ1-1	NA	NA	CASSLETMVNTEAFF	TGTGCCAGCAGCTTAGAGACTATGGTGAACACTGAAGCTTTCTTT
TRBV20-1	TRBJ2-2	NA	NA	CSATGTGELFF	TGCAGTGCTACGGGCACCGGGGAGCTGTTTTTT
TRBV19	TRBJ1-2	NA	TRBD1	CASSIPGGTNYGYTF	TGTGCCAGTAGTATCCCAGGGGGTACTAACTATGGCTACACCTTC
TRBV7-3	TRBJ2-1	NA	TRBD2	CASSFLAGTYNEQFF	TGTGCCAGCAGCTTCCTAGCGGGAACATACAATGAGCAGTTCTTC
TRBV6-5	TRBJ2-2	NA	TRBD2	CASSQLAGGTGELFF	TGTGCCAGCAGTCAACTAGCGGGAGGCACCGGGGAGCTGTTTTTT
TRBV7-9	TRBJ2-7	NA	NA	CASSPHEVPYF	TGTGCCAGCAGCCCCCACGAGGTGCCGTACTTC
TRBV7-6	TRBJ2-5	NA	NA	CASSSGFYETQYF	TGTGCCAGCAGCTCAGGATTTTACGAGACCCAGTACTTC
TRBV4-3	TRBJ2-7	NA	TRBD2	CASSPGTSGPYEQYF	TGCGCCAGCAGCCCCGGGACTAGCGGGCCCTACGAGCAGTACTTC
TRBV7-9	TRBJ1-2	NA	TRBD1	CASSHPQGGGGYTF	TGTGCCAGCAGCCATCCACAGGGGGGTGGAGGCTACACCTTC
TRBV19	TRBJ2-7	NA	TRBD2	CASRTSGSSYEQYF	TGTGCCAGTCGTACTAGCGGGAGTTCCTACGAGCAGTACTTC
TRBV19	TRBJ1-2	NA	NA	CASSIQGRGYTF	TGTGCCAGTAGTATCCAGGGTCGGGGCTACACCTTC
TRBV5-6	TRBJ1-5	NA	NA	CASNARQRNQPQHF	TGTGCCAGCAACGCCAGACAGCGCAATCAGCCCCAGCATTTT
TRBV9	TRBJ1-4	NA	NA	CASSASLTDRDNEKLFF	TGTGCCAGCAGCGCAAGCTTAACAGACAGAGATAATGAAAAACTGTTTTTT
TRBV4-1	TRBJ2-5	once	NA	CASSQDPGLGGLIPQYF	TGCGCCAGCAGCCAAGATCCTGGCCTGGGGGGGCTGATTCCCCAGTACTTC
TRBV28	TRBJ1-4	NA	NA	CASSPEGSGTTNEKLFF	TGTGCCAGCAGTCCGGAGGGGAGTGGGACAACTAATGAAAAACTGTTTTTT
TRBV19	TRBJ2-3	NA	TRBD2	CASSTTSGRGRTDTQYF	TGTGCCAGTAGTACCACTAGCGGGAGGGGTCGGACAGATACGCAGTATTTT
TRBV29-1	TRBJ2-1	NA	NA	CSVEDRRRGSYNEQFF	TGCAGCGTTGAAGATCGACGGCGGGGCTCCTACAATGAGCAGTTCTTC
TRBV28	TRBJ2-1	NA	TRBD2	CASSSLADNYNEQFF	TGTGCCAGCAGTTCTCTAGCGGATAACTACAATGAGCAGTTCTTC
TRBV29-1	TRBJ2-5	NA	TRBD2	CSVAAAGGVGETQYF	TGCAGCGTTGCGGCGGCGGGAGGGGTTGGGGAGACCCAGTACTTC
TRBV2	TRBJ2-3	NA	NA	CASSALQTADTQYF	TGTGCCAGCAGTGCGTTACAGACAGCAGATACGCAGTATTTT
TRBV27	TRBJ1-4	NA	NA	CASSLLCLEVVLETNEKLFF	TGTGCCAGCAGTCTCCTCTGTTTAGAGGTAGTCCTCGAAACTAATGAAAAACTGTTTTTT
TRBV28	TRBJ2-7	NA	NA	CASSFNWLEGRTYEQYF	TGTGCCAGCAGTTTTAATTGGTTGGAGGGGCGGACGTACGAGCAGTACTTC
TRBV13	TRBJ2-5	NA	NA	CASSSSDEGETQYF	TGTGCCAGCAGCTCTTCCGACGAGGGAGAGACCCAGTACTTC
TRBV7-7	TRBJ1-1	few	NA	CASAGQKILNTEAFF	TGTGCTAGCGCCGGACAGAAAATACTGAACACTGAAGCTTTCTTT
TRBV7-8	TRBJ2-2	NA	NA	CASSFLPGGELFF	TGTGCCAGCAGCTTTCTCCCAGGCGGGGAGCTGTTTTTT
TRBV11-2	TRBJ2-7	NA	NA	CASSFDRTYEQYF	TGTGCCAGCAGCTTTGACAGGACCTACGAGCAGTACTTC
TRBV30	TRBJ2-5	NA	TRBD1	CAWSGDSLQETQYF	TGTGCCTGGAGTGGGGACAGTCTACAAGAGACCCAGTACTTC